The source of this T cell receptor beta chain is a study of blood T cell repertoires in COVID-19. About the research overall: Spain, Italy and the United States supplied samples that represented acute and convalescent COVID-19. T cells, B-cell-depleted T cells, or PBMCs supplied cDNA or gDNA.

In germline, CDR1 is MNHEY, CDR2 SVGAGI. With 6 bases clipped from V and 6 bases from J, the junction kept 7 bases outside the gene matches. This CDR3 is 14 amino acids long. Original data processing: Researchers report that nucleated cell counts were estimated from reference gene primer amplification. Using immunoSEQ multiplex PCR, the repertoire was profiled, and TCRdb retains in-frame clones only, with some absent. That table furnishes V, J and clone size, whereas the DNA furnished D and trimming. Of fewer than 130,000 clones listed, approximately 90% were seen once; the top ten hold approximately 3.3%.

The sequenced sample was peripheral blood. The source of this sequence is a woman between 45 and 65 years old with acute or convalescent COVID-19. The gene calls are TRBV6-5 and TRBJ1-4, with 7 bases that match TRBD1. The CDR3 nucleotides read TGTGCCAGCAGCCTCCGGGACAGATATGAAAAACTGTTTTTT. This gives the protein CASSLRDRYEKLFF.